This T cell receptor beta chain was observed in a study of shared clonotypes between healthy human individuals (dated by TCRdb to about 2020). Concerning the study at large: Three men and two women, aged 18 to 49 years, made up the cohort. The study deeply sequenced blood TCR repertoires of about 5 healthy adults to estimate repertoire size and the extent of clonotype sharing between individuals. Leukapheresis yielded between about 0.9 and 8.9 billion PBMCs per donor. Different laboratories and diverse techniques were used to prepare libraries and sequence TCR repertoires, to increase sequencing depth and limit assay-specific biases. Overall study outcomes, separate from this receptor: Based on pairwise subsampling, the degree of clonotype sharing among donors was expected to be affected by sequencing depth. Sampling was restricted to blood, and TCR repertoires in tissue are likely to differ from TCR repertoires in blood. The small number of donors limited the genetic and exposure-history diversity represented.

Donors were healthy HIV-negative adults with no recently reported acute infections or vaccinations. Every donor was a Caucasian adult residing in Nashville, Tennessee, USA. In the unsorted samples, 90 million to 100 million PBMCs were counted, and genomic DNA was extracted using the QIAamp DNA Blood Mini kit. After blood collection by leukapheresis, PBMCs were isolated using Ficoll-Histopaque density gradient centrifugation and then cryopreserved in the vapor phase of liquid nitrogen. As for this clone: The antigen it recognizes is unknown. The sample holds no much larger clone one base away, and base qualities are not on file.

Ends trimmed: V by 6 bases, J by 0 bases; bases unmatched to a gene: 5. The CDR3 sequence holds 15 residues, the cysteine and phenylalanine included. The kept DNA is CDR3 alone, 45 bases in frame from the first base. The germline V gene encodes CDR1 MNHEY and CDR2 SMNVEV (reference sequence). Using the deep immunoSEQ assay, TCR CDR3 regions were amplified from genomic DNA by multiplex PCR. Genomic DNA extracted from each cell subset was distributed evenly over all wells of several immunoSEQ 96-well plates, and each plate served as one replicate. For unsorted PBMC, 300 ng of genomic DNA, equivalent to about 32,000 T cell genomes, went into each replicate PCR. Unsorted PBMC genomic DNA was sequenced across ten immunoSEQ deep assay plates. The purified libraries were quantified using a Qubit 3.0 fluorometer, sized with a Bioanalyzer 2100, and then quantified again using the KAPA Library Quantification kit. Each immunoSEQ 96-well plate was sequenced on its own single-read 150-cycle Illumina NextSeq 550 flow cell. The paper's data handling went like this. Because the immunoSEQ output held only junctional sequences and lacked quality scores, the filtering could not match the filtering applied to full-length reads. To assign V/J genes and CDR3, sequences were annotated using PyIR, a Python wrapper for IgBLAST v1.9, with IMGT germline references. Reads were filtered out if the reads had weak V/J assignments (E-value above 1e-6), no CDR3, stop codons, out-of-frame junctions, or ambiguous translated residues. V3J clonotypes were defined by identical inferred V gene, J gene, and CDR3 amino acid sequence. To compute the percentage overlap between repertoires, the number of shared unique clonotypes was divided by the size of the smaller repertoire. RTK rarefaction, the Chao1 estimator, and Recon v2.1 estimates of unobserved clonotypes were used to assess repertoire richness. Sourced from immuneACCESS, this table was stored by TCRdb with only in-frame sequences that have V and J called. A share of the clones is absent; for the studies checked, an unresolved V gene accounts for under half, and the remainder has no known explanation. V and J calls and clone size are as listed in that table; D and trimming were resolved from the DNA. Counted in this sample were approximately 510,000 clones; around 79% of them appeared once. About an eighth of the sample is held by the ten biggest clonotypes.

In this chain, TRBV27 is recombined with TRBJ2-1; 7 middle bases align to TRBD2. The specimen sequenced was PBMCs. This clonotype was sampled from a woman aged 40 to 50 in good health. Some clones in this sample may be carry-over from other donors' samples. The DNA sequence is as follows: TGTGCCAGCAGCGTAGCGGGCCTCTCCTACAATGAGCAGTTCTTC. Protein translation: CASSVAGLSYNEQFF.